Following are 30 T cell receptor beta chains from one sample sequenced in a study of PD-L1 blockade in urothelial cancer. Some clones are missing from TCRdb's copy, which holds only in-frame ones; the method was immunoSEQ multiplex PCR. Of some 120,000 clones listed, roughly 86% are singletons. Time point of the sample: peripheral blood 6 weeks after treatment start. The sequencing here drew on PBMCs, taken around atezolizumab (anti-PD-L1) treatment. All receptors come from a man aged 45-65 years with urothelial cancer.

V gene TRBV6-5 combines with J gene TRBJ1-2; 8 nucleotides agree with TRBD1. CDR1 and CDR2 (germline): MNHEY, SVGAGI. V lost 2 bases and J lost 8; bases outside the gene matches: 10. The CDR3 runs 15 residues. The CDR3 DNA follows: TGTGCCAGCAGTTACGGTTCGCACAGGGGGATCGGCTACACCTTC. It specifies CASSYGSHRGIGYTF.

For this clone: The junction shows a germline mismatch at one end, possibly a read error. This CDR3 is CAIRRDRLMVF. The CDR3 nucleotides read TGTGCCATCAGAAGGGACAGATTGATGGTCTTT. The chain joins TRBV10-3 to TRBJ1-1; 7 bases agree with TRBD1. There are 11 residues in the CDR3. Germline-derived CDR1 and CDR2 are ENHRY and SYGVKD.

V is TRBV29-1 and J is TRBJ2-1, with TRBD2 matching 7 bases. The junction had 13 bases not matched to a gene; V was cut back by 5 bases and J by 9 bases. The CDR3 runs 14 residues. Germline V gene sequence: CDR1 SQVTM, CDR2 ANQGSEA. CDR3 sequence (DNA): TGCAGCGTTCTCAGCGGGAAGCAAATCCGTGAGCAGTTCTTC. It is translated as CSVLSGKQIREQFF.

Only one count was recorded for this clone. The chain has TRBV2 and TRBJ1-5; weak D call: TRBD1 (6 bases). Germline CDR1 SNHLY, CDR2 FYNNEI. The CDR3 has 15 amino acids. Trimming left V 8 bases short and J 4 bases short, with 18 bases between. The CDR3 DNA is TGTGCCAGCGGGAGGGGGGGCTTCGAAAATCAGCCCCAGCATTTT. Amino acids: CASGRGGFENQPQHF.

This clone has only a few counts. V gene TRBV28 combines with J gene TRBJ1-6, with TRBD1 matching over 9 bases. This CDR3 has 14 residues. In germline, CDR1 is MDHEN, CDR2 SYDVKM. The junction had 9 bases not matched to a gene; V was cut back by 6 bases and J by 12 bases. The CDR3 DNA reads TGTGCCAGCAGATCATACAGGGGGCTGGGACCCCTCCACTTT. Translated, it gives CASRSYRGLGPLHF.

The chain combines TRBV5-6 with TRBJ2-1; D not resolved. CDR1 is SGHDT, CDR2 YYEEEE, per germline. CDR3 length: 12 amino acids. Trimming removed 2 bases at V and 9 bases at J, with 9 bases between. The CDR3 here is CASSFMSREQFF. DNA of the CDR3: TGTGCCAGCAGCTTTATGTCTCGTGAGCAGTTCTTC.

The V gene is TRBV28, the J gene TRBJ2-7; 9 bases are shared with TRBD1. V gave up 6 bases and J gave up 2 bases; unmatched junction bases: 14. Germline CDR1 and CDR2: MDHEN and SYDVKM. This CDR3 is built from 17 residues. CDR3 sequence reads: CASRRNRGLQHTYEQYF. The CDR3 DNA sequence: TGTGCCAGCAGACGTAACAGGGGGCTCCAGCACACCTACGAGCAGTACTTC.

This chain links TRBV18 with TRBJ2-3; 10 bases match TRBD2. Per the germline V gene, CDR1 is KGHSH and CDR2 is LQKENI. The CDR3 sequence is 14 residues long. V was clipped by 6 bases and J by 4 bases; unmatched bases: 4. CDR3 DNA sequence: TGTGCCAGCTCCCCTAGCGGGAGTTCAGATACGCAGTATTTT. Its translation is CASSPSGSSDTQYF.

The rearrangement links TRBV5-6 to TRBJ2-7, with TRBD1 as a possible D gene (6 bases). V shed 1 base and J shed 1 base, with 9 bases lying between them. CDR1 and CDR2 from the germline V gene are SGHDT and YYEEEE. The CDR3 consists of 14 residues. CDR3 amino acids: CASSLLGGSYEQYF. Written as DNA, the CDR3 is TGTGCCAGCAGCTTGCTAGGGGGATCCTACGAGCAGTACTTC.

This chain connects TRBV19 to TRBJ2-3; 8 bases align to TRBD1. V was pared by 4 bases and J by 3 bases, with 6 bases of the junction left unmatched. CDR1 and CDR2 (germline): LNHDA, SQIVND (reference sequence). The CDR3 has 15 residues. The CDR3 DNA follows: TGTGCCAGTAGTAGTAGACAGGGGCTTACAGATACGCAGTATTTT. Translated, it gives CASSSRQGLTDTQYF.

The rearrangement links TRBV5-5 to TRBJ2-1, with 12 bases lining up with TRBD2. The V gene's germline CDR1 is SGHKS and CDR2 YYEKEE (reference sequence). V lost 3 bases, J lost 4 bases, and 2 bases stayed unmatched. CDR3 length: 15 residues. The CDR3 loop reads CASSSTSGSYNEQFF. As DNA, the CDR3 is TGTGCCAGCAGCTCGACTAGCGGGAGTTACAATGAGCAGTTCTTC.

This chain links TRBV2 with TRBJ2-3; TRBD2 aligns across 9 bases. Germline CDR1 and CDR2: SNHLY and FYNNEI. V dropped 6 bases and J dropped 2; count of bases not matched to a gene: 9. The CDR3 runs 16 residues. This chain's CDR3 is CASRGAGGPYTDTQYF. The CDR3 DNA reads TGTGCCAGCAGAGGGGCGGGAGGGCCTTACACAGATACGCAGTATTTT.

Written as DNA, the CDR3 is TGTGCCAGCACCATCAGGGTTCCGTTTTGGCCCAATGAAAAACTGTTTTTT. Amino acids: CASTIRVPFWPNEKLFF. The chain uses TRBV6-8 and TRBJ1-4, with D possibly matching TRBD1 (5 bases). The CDR3 contains 17 residues. Germline-derived CDR1 and CDR2 are MNHGY and SAAAGT. V gave up 7 bases and J gave up 5 bases, with 23 bases separating them.

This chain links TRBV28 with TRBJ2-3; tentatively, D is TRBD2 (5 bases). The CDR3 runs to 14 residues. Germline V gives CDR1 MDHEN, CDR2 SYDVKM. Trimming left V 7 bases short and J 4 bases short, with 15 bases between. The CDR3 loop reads CASIRGYSADTQYF. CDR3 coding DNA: TGTGCCAGCATCCGAGGGTATAGCGCAGATACGCAGTATTTT. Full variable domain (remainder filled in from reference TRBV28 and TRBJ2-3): DVKVTQSSRYLVKRTGEKVFLECVQDMDHENMFWYRQDPGLGLRLIYFSYDVKMKEKGDIPEGYSVSREKKERFSLILESASTNQTSMYLCASIRGYSADTQYFGPGTRLTVL.

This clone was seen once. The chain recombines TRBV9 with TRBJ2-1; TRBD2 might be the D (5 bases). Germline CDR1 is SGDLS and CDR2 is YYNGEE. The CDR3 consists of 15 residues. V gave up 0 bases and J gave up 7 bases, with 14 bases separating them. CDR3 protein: CASSVGLALANEQFF. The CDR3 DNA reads TGTGCCAGCAGCGTAGGGCTAGCCCTTGCTAATGAGCAGTTCTTC.

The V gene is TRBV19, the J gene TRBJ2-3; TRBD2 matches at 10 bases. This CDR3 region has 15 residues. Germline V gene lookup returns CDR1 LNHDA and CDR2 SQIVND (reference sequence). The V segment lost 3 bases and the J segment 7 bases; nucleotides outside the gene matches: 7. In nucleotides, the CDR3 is TGTGCCAGTAGTATGAGTCTAGCGGGAGACTATACGCAGTATTTT. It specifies CASSMSLAGDYTQYF.

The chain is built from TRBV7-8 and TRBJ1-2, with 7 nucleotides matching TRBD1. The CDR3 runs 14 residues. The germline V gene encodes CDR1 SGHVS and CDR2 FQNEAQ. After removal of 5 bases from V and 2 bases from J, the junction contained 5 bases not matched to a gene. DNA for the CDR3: TGTGCCAGCAGCGCCACACAGGGGAACTATGGCTACACCTTC. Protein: CASSATQGNYGYTF.

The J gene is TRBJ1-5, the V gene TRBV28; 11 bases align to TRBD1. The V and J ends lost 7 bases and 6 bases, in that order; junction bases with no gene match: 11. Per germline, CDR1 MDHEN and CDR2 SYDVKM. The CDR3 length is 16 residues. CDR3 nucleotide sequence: TGTGCCAGCACCTCATCCCGGACAGGGGGCCTTCAGCCCCAGCATTTT. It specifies CASTSSRTGGLQPQHF.

DNA for the CDR3: TGTGCCAGCAGTTACTCGAAAGGACAGTTGAACACTGAAGCTTTCTTT. This sequence encodes CASSYSKGQLNTEAFF. The rearrangement joins TRBV6-5 to TRBJ1-1; weak D call: TRBD1 (6 bases). Trimming took 0 bases from V and 0 from J, leaving 11 bases between them. The germline CDR1 and CDR2 sequences are MNHEY and SVGAGI. The CDR3 length is 16 residues.

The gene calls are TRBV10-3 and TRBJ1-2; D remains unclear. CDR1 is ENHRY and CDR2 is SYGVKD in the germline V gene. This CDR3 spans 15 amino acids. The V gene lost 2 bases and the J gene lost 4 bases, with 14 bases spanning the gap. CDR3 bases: TGTGCCATCAGTGAGCCTGGGAGACAATCCTATGGCTACACCTTC. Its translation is CAISEPGRQSYGYTF.

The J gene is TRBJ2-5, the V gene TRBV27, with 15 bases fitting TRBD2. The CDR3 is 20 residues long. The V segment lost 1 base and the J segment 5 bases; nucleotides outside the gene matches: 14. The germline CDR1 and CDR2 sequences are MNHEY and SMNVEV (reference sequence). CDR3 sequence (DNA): TGTGCCAGCAGTTTATATAGGACTAGCGGGAGGGGGGCAAAAGTGGAGACCCAGTACTTC. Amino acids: CASSLYRTSGRGAKVETQYF.

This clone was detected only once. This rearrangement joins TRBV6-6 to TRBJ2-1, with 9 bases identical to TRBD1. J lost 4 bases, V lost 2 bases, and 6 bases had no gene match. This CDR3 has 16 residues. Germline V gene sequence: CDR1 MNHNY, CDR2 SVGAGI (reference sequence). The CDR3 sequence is CASSYPGQGRYNEQFF. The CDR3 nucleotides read TGTGCCAGCAGTTACCCTGGACAGGGGCGGTACAATGAGCAGTTCTTC.

The CDR3 spells CASSERYHGNQPQHF. In DNA, the CDR3 is TGTGCCAGCAGTGAGAGATATCACGGGAATCAGCCCCAGCATTTT. The chain is built from TRBV2 and TRBJ1-5, with D unclear. The CDR3 is 15 amino acids. The germline V gene has CDR1 SNHLY and CDR2 FYNNEI. V gave up 3 bases and J gave up 4 bases, with 13 bases separating them.

In nucleotides, the CDR3 is TGCGCCAGCAGCCAAGGGCTAGCGGGAGTATACGAGCAGTACTTC. Translated, it gives CASSQGLAGVYEQYF. The chain uses TRBV4-1 and TRBJ2-7; 10 nucleotides line up with TRBD2. Germline V CDR1 and CDR2: MGHRA, YSYEKL. The V gene end was trimmed by 1 base and the J gene end by 4 bases; junction bases not matched to a gene: 4. The CDR3 consists of 15 residues.

CDR3 sequence reads: CAWSVQGWGYSNQPQHF. CDR3 in DNA: TGTGCCTGGAGTGTACAGGGGTGGGGATATAGCAATCAGCCCCAGCATTTT. The chain combines TRBV30 with TRBJ1-5; 7 bases align to TRBD1. The CDR3 has 17 amino acids. CDR1 is GTSNPN and CDR2 is SVGIG in the germline V gene (reference sequence). V was pared by 0 bases and J by 0 bases, with 8 bases of the junction left unmatched.

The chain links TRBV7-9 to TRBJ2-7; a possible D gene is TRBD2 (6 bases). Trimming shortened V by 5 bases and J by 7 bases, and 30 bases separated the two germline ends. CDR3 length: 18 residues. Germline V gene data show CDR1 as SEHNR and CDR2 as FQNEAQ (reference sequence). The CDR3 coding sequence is TGTGCCAGCAGCCCCCCGGGGTTCCTAGCGAACCGTCCTTGGGAGCAGTACTTC. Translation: CASSPPGFLANRPWEQYF.

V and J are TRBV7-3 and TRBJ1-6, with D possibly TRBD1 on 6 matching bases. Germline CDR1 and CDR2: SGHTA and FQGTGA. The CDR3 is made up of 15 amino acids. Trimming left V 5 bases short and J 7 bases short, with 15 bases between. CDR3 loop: CASSKQGGRNSPLHF. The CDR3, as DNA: TGTGCCAGCAGCAAACAGGGAGGGAGAAATTCACCCCTCCACTTT.

CDR3 protein: CASIKGQAYSNQPQHF. The CDR3 DNA is TGTGCCAGCATTAAGGGACAGGCTTATAGCAATCAGCCCCAGCATTTT. This rearrangement joins TRBV28 to TRBJ1-5; TRBD1 matches 8 bases. Germline V gene lookup returns CDR1 MDHEN and CDR2 SYDVKM. The CDR3 totals 16 residues. V lost 7 bases to trimming and J lost 0 bases; unmatched junction nucleotides: 8.

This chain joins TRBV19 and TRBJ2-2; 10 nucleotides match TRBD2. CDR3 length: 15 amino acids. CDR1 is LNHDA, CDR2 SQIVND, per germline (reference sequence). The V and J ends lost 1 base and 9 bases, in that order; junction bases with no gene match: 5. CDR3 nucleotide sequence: TGTGCCAGTAGTATAGCTACTAGCGGGACGAGGGAGCTGTTTTTT. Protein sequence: CASSIATSGTRELFF.

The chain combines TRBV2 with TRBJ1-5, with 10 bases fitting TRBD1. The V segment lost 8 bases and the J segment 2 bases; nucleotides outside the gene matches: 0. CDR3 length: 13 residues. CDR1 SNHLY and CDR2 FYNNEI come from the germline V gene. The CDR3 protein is CASGTGGNQPQHF. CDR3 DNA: TGTGCCAGCGGGACAGGGGGCAATCAGCCCCAGCATTTT.